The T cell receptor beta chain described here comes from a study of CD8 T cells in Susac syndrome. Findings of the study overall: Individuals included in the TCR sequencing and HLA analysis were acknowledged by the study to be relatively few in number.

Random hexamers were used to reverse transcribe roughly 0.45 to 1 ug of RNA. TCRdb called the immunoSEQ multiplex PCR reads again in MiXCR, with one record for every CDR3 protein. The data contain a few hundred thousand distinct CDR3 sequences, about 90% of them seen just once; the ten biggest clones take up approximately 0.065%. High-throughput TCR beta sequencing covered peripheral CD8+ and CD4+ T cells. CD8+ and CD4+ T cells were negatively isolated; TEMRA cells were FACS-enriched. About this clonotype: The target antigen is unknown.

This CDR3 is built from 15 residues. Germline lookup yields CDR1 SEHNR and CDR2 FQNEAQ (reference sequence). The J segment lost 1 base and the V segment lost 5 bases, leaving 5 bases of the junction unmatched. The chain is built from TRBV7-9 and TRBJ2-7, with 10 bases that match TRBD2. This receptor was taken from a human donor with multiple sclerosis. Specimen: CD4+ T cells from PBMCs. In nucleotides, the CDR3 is TGTGCCAGCAGCCGAATGACTAGCGGGTCCTACGAGCAGTACTTC. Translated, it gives CASSRMTSGSYEQYF. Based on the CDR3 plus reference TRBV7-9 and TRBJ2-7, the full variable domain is DTGVSQNPRHKITKRGQNVTFRCDPISEHNRLYWYRQTLGQGPEFLTYFQNEAQLEKSRLLSDRFSAERPKGSFSTLEIQRTEQGDSAMYLCASSRMTSGSYEQYFGPGTRLTVT.